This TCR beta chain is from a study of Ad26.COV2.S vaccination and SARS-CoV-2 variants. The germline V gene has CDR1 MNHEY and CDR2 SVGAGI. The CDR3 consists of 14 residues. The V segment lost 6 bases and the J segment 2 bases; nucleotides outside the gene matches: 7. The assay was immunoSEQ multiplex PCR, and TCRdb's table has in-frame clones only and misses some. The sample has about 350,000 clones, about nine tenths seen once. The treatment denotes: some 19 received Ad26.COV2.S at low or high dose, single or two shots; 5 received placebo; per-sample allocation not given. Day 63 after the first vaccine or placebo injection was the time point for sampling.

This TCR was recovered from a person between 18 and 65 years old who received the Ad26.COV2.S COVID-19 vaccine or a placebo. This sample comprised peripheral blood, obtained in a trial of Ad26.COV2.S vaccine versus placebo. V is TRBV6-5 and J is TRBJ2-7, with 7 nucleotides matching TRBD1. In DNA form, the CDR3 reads TGTGCCAGCAGAAAGACAGGGTACCCCTACGAGCAGTACTTC. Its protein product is CASRKTGYPYEQYF.